The 21 T cell receptor beta chains listed next were all sequenced from one sample in a study of cytomegalovirus exposure and HLA in healthy donors. With 60 Vbeta and 13 Jbeta primers, the PCR was carried out. Generated by immunoSEQ multiplex PCR, the TCRdb table keeps only in-frame clones and is missing some. Of roughly 150,000 clones listed, over 80% are singletons. The specimen sequenced was PBMCs. Receptor source: a male donor in good health and CMV-seronegative.

The chain carries TRBV6-1 and TRBJ2-2; 8 bases are a match to TRBD1. Germline lookup yields CDR1 MNHNS and CDR2 SASEGT. With 1 base clipped from V and 6 bases from J, the junction kept 4 bases outside the gene matches. This CDR3 is 15 amino acids long. CDR3 loop: CASSEGQGLAGELFF. The CDR3 DNA follows: TGTGCCAGCAGTGAAGGACAGGGGTTGGCCGGGGAGCTGTTTTTT.

This clone turned up a few times. The CDR3 is CASSLAGGRETQYF. CDR3 bases: TGCGCCAGCAGCTTAGCGGGGGGGAGAGAGACCCAGTACTTC. The chain is built from TRBV5-1 and TRBJ2-5; 10 bases are a match to TRBD2. Losses at the gene ends were 2 bases for V and 4 bases for J; bases not matched to a gene: 2. The germline V gene encodes CDR1 SGHRS and CDR2 YFSETQ. The CDR3 is made up of 14 amino acids.

The J gene is TRBJ2-5, the V gene TRBV7-9, with a possible D match to TRBD1 (5 bases). Trimming pared 5 bases from V and 4 bases from J, leaving 14 bases between. CDR1 SEHNR and CDR2 FQNEAQ come from the germline V gene (reference sequence). This CDR3 spans 14 amino acids. CDR3 bases: TGTGCCAGCAGCCTCTCTATTAGGGGAGAGACCCAGTACTTC. As protein: CASSLSIRGETQYF.

The V call is TRBV18, the J call TRBJ1-2; D not certain. Germline V gene lookup returns CDR1 KGHSH and CDR2 LQKENI. Trimming removed 4 bases from V and 2 bases from J, with 17 bases in between. This CDR3 is built from 16 residues. The CDR3 DNA reads TGTGCCAGCTCACGGGAGCGGGTATGGAGGAACTATGGCTACACCTTC. It encodes CASSRERVWRNYGYTF.

V usage is TRBV5-4 and J usage is TRBJ1-6; D gene uncertain. The CDR3 extends over 14 amino acids. CDR1 is SGHNT and CDR2 is YYREEE in the germline V gene (reference sequence). Trimming stripped 0 bases from V and 8 bases from J, with 9 bases between. The CDR3 bases are TGTGCCAGCAGCTTGGTGGCCGTGGATTCACCCCTCCACTTT. Translating it yields CASSLVAVDSPLHF.

The V gene is TRBV9, the J gene TRBJ2-5; 7 bases align to TRBD1. The ends lost 0 bases at V and 5 bases at J; junction bases unmatched: 10. The CDR3 has 16 residues. The germline V gene encodes CDR1 SGDLS and CDR2 YYNGEE. The CDR3 DNA sequence: TGTGCCAGCAGCGTAGAGGAAGGGGGCGGATGGGAGACCCAGTACTTC. Its translation is CASSVEEGGGWETQYF.

The chain employs TRBV6-1 and TRBJ2-1; weak D call: TRBD2 (6 bases). The germline V gene encodes CDR1 MNHNS and CDR2 SASEGT. Between the trimmed V and J ends, which lost 2 bases and 8 bases, there was a span of 13 bases. This CDR3 is 14 amino acids long. DNA of the CDR3: TGTGCCAGCAGTGAATTGGGGGGTCCCCATGAGCAGTTCTTC. Translation: CASSELGGPHEQFF.

V usage is TRBV6-6 and J usage is TRBJ1-2; D unresolved. With 7 bases removed from V and 4 bases from J, the gap between germline ends came to 13 bases. The CDR3 has 13 residues. Germline V lookup: CDR1 MNHNY, CDR2 SVGAGI (reference sequence). This CDR3 is CASTYPEGYGYTF. The CDR3 DNA is TGTGCCAGCACCTACCCCGAGGGCTATGGCTACACCTTC.

V gene TRBV30 combines with J gene TRBJ1-3, with 7 bases lining up with TRBD1. V trimming: 2 bases; J trimming: 1 base; junction bases outside the gene matches: 20. The CDR3 contains 20 residues. Germline values: CDR1 GTSNPN, CDR2 SVGIG (reference sequence). In DNA form, the CDR3 reads TGTGCCTGGAGTACCCAGGCGGGGAACGGGACAGAAGCATCTGGAAACACCATATATTTT. As protein: CAWSTQAGNGTEASGNTIYF.

The CDR3 nucleotides read TGTGCCACCAGCTACGAGGGGAGGGGGAGAGAGACCCAGTACTTC. This codes for CATSYEGRGRETQYF. The chain employs TRBV15 and TRBJ2-5, with a possible D match to TRBD2 (7 bases). The CDR3 has 15 residues. V was shortened by 5 bases and J by 4 bases, with 17 bases between the two germline ends. The germline CDR1 and CDR2 sequences are LNHNV and YYDKDF (reference sequence).

The V gene is TRBV6-5, the J gene TRBJ2-5; 9 bases map to TRBD1. Gene TRBJ2-7 matches the end of the DNA better, so the J call may be wrong. Germline V gene lookup returns CDR1 MNHEY and CDR2 SVGAGI. This CDR3 contains 15 residues. The DNA of the CDR3 is TGTGCCAGCAGTTACTCCGGGACAGGGTTCTACGAGCAGTACTTC. Translating it yields CASSYSGTGFYEQYF.

V is TRBV2 and J is TRBJ1-4; TRBD1 matches 8 bases. V gave up 6 bases and J gave up 0 bases; unmatched junction bases: 3. The germline gives CDR1 SNHLY, CDR2 FYNNEI. The CDR3 spans 15 residues. CDR3 DNA: TGTGCCAGCAGGACAGGGGCTGCAACTAATGAAAAACTGTTTTTT. Translating gives CASRTGAATNEKLFF.

The V and J genes are TRBV11-2 and TRBJ2-7, with 7 nucleotides matching TRBD1. The J segment lost 11 bases and the V segment lost 5 bases, leaving 6 bases of the junction unmatched. This CDR3 has 11 residues. Germline CDR1 is SGHAT and CDR2 is FQNNGV. The CDR3: CASSAGTAEYF. The DNA for the CDR3 is TGTGCCAGCAGCGCCGGGACAGCGGAGTACTTC.

This chain uses TRBV5-1 with TRBJ2-1; 11 positions match TRBD2. Germline assignment: CDR1 SGHRS and CDR2 YFSETQ. This CDR3 comprises 15 residues. Trimming removed 4 bases from V and 6 bases from J; junction bases left unmatched: 6. The CDR3 bases are TGCGCCAGCAGCCAGACTAGCGGGATAGTCAATGAGCAGTTCTTC. Its protein product is CASSQTSGIVNEQFF.

This sequence joins TRBV7-2 and TRBJ1-6; TRBD1 agrees at 7 bases. Losses at the gene ends were 4 bases for V and 6 bases for J; bases not matched to a gene: 6. This CDR3 comprises 15 residues. Germline V gene data show CDR1 as SGHTA and CDR2 as FQGNSA. The CDR3 loop reads CASSWGQRPNSPLHF. In DNA, the CDR3 is TGTGCCAGCAGCTGGGGACAGAGACCTAATTCACCCCTCCACTTT.

V and J are TRBV7-9 and TRBJ2-7; maybe TRBD1 (5 bases). This CDR3 region has 14 residues. Germline assignment: CDR1 SEHNR and CDR2 FQNEAQ (reference sequence). Trimming took 1 base from V and 2 from J, leaving 9 bases between them. In DNA form, the CDR3 reads TGTGCCAGCAGCTTAGTCGCAGGGACCTACGAGCAGTACTTC. It codes for CASSLVAGTYEQYF.

The table lists this clone with a few counts. The junction shows a germline mismatch at one end, possibly a read error. V is TRBV7-7 and J is TRBJ2-2; 9 bases line up with TRBD2. CDR1 is SSHAT, CDR2 FNYEAQ, per germline (reference sequence). This CDR3 spans 16 amino acids. The CDR3 spells CASNSLAGTNTGELFF. The CDR3 DNA follows: TGTGCTAGCAACTCGCTAGCGGGGACAAACACCGGGGAGCTGTTTTTT.

The V call is TRBV7-8, the J call TRBJ2-7, with D possibly matching TRBD2 (5 bases). V was pared by 5 bases and J by 6 bases, with 17 bases between. This CDR3 is 14 amino acids long. In germline, CDR1 is SGHVS, CDR2 FQNEAQ. In DNA, the CDR3 is TGTGCCAGCAGCCCCGGGCGGGCTAACGGCGAGCAGTACTTC. This sequence encodes CASSPGRANGEQYF.

The rearrangement uses TRBV7-9 and TRBJ1-2; perhaps TRBD1 as D (5 bases). Germline V lookup: CDR1 SEHNR, CDR2 FQNEAQ (reference sequence). V lost 1 base and J 4 bases, leaving 10 bases between the germline ends. The CDR3 sequence is 14 residues long. The CDR3 DNA follows: TGTGCCAGCAGCTTAGAGGGGTATCCCTATGGCTACACCTTC. Its protein product is CASSLEGYPYGYTF. The full variable domain, completed using reference TRBV7-9 and TRBJ1-2, is DTGVSQNPRHKITKRGQNVTFRCDPISEHNRLYWYRQTLGQGPEFLTYFQNEAQLEKSRLLSDRFSAERPKGSFSTLEIQRTEQGDSAMYLCASSLEGYPYGYTFGSGTRLTVV.

The chain uses TRBV2 and TRBJ1-1; 7 bases align to TRBD1. J lost 1 base, V lost 0 bases, and 11 bases had no gene match. CDR1 SNHLY and CDR2 FYNNEI come from the germline V gene. This CDR3 region has 18 residues. CDR3 in amino acids: CASSEAQGVTARNTEAFF. In nucleotides, the CDR3 is TGTGCCAGCAGTGAAGCCCAGGGGGTGACCGCCCGGAACACTGAAGCTTTCTTT.

This chain joins TRBV10-3 and TRBJ2-5; 9 nucleotides match TRBD2. Germline V gene lookup returns CDR1 ENHRY and CDR2 SYGVKD. The CDR3 is 18 residues long. V shed 2 bases, J shed 1 base, and the junction held 11 bases outside the gene matches. CDR3 loop: CAISEAERLAAIQETQYF. DNA of the CDR3: TGTGCCATCAGTGAGGCGGAAAGACTAGCGGCGATCCAAGAGACCCAGTACTTC.